This TCR beta chain was captured in a study of regulatory and conventional T cells in RAG deficiency. Regarding the study as a whole: Omenn patients showed >85% Treg-Tconv overlap and shorter CDR3 lengths.

Sequenced by immunoSEQ multiplex PCR; TCRdb stores in-frame clones only, minus some. The repertoire has approximately 48,000 clones, approximately 90% of them found once; the top ten carry approximately 0.51%. The CDR3 length is 14 residues. Germline-derived CDR1 and CDR2 are SGDLS and YYNGEE. Trimming cost V 2 bases and J 5 bases; bases outside gene matches: 3. Blood CD4+ CD25-low CD127-high conventional T cells supplied the genomic DNA template. Remarks on this clone: What it binds is not known.

This sample also appeared in a second study, on regulatory T cells. This second study says: The primer mix had 52 TRBV and 13 TRBJ primers.

The V call is TRBV9, the J call TRBJ2-2; 7 bases fit TRBD1. Material: CD4+ effector T cells sorted from blood. This sequence was found in a human donor in good health. CDR3 protein: CASSVTGQTGELFF. The CDR3 region has the DNA TGTGCCAGCAGCGTGACAGGGCAGACCGGGGAGCTGTTTTTT.